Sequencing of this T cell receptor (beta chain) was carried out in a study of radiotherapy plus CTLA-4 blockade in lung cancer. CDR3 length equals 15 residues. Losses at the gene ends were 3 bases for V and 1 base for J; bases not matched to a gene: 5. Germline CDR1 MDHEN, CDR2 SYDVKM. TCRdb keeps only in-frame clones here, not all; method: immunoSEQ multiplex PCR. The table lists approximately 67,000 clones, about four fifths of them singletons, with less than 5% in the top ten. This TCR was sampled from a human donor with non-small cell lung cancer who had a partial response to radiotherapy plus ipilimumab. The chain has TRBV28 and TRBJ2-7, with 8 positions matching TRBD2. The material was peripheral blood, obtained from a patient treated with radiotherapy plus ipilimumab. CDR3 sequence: CASSFITSGSYEQYF. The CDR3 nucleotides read TGTGCCAGCAGTTTTATTACTAGCGGTTCCTACGAGCAGTACTTC.